The present entry profiles one TCR beta chain with its context. This CDR3 has 15 residues. Germline CDR1 KGHSH, CDR2 LQKENI. V gave up 4 bases and J gave up 4 bases; unmatched junction bases: 6. The data stem from a study of shared clonotypes between healthy human individuals. Across the whole study: The plates for each donor numbered three CD4 naive, three CD4 memory, two CD8 naive and one CD8 memory.

Only in-frame clones appear in the TCRdb table, and some are missing; sequencing was by immunoSEQ multiplex PCR. Among 230,000 or so clones listed, 65% to 70% were seen once. This chain uses TRBV18 with TRBJ1-5; 8 nucleotides line up with TRBD1. The source material was memory CD4+ T cells sorted from blood. Subset indicated: CD45RA-negative fraction. The receptor comes from a man aged 30 to 39 in good health. As DNA, the CDR3 is TGTGCCAGCTCACGCGGACAGGGTCAAAATCAGCCCCAGCATTTT. Residues: CASSRGQGQNQPQHF.